The 12 T cell receptor beta chains presented below share a single source sample, sequenced in a study of blood T cells in healthy people across ages. Then a second PCR, running about 6 to 11 cycles, was carried out with a sample-barcoded 5' primer and a J-beta primer mix. Each CDR3 protein is one row after TCRdb ran MiXCR on the 5' RACE reads. The sample has fewer than 950,000 distinct CDR3 sequences, 35% to 40% seen once; the top ten hold about an eighth. Specimen: blood. These receptors came from a man in his late teens or twenties in good health.

This clonotype was counted at least ten times. The chain has TRBV2 and TRBJ2-5; 7 bases match TRBD1. Losses at the gene ends were 6 bases for V and 3 bases for J; bases not matched to a gene: 4. Germline values: CDR1 SNHLY, CDR2 FYNNEI. The CDR3 contains 13 residues. CDR3 sequence reads: CASRGDSKETQYF. The CDR3 DNA follows: TGTGCCAGCAGAGGGGACAGCAAAGAGACCCAGTACTTC.

There are a few counts of this clonotype. One base away lies a much larger clone, so this may be a sequencing read error. The chain is built from TRBV12-3 or TRBV12-4 and TRBJ2-7; unclear D gene. CDR3 length equals 14 residues. Trimming removed 5 bases at V and 1 base at J, with 12 bases between. CDR3 coding DNA: TGTGCCAGCAGTGTCCGAGCCCCATCCTACGAGCAGTACTTC. Residues: CASSVRAPSYEQYF.

V gene TRBV10-3 combines with J gene TRBJ2-4; TRBD2 is a possible D gene (7 bases). The tail of the sequence fits TRBJ2-7 better, so the J call may be wrong. The CDR3 length is 14 residues. CDR1 ENHRY and CDR2 SYGVKD come from the germline V gene. This chain's CDR3 is CAISEGGGRGEQYF. The CDR3 DNA reads TGTGCCATCAGTGAAGGAGGGGGGAGGGGCGAGCAGTACTTC.

This clonotype was counted many times. The chain couples TRBV12-3 or TRBV12-4 to TRBJ1-2; D is unclear. The CDR3 has 11 residues. V lost 6 bases and J lost 7, with 9 bases in between. The CDR3 nucleotides are TGTGCCAGCAGCCGCGCAGGTGGCTACACCTTC. Residues: CASSRAGGYTF.

About this clonotype: A much larger clone sits a single nucleotide away, making a read error possible. The chain employs TRBV20-1 and TRBJ2-1, with TRBD1 identical over 8 bases. Per the germline V gene, CDR1 is DFQATT and CDR2 is SNEGSKA (reference sequence). The length of the CDR3 is 16 residues. Written as DNA, the CDR3 is TGCAGTACTAGAACCACTGCTGGGACAGGCTACAATGAGCAGTTCTTC. Translating gives CSTRTTAGTGYNEQFF.

CDR3 coding DNA: TGTGCCAGCACTGACACAGGGGTCCAAGAGACCCAGTTCTTC. It is translated as CASTDTGVQETQFF. V usage is TRBV3-1 and J usage is TRBJ2-1; 7 bases agree with TRBD1. Looked up from germline, CDR1 is LGHDT and CDR2 is YNNKEL (reference sequence). The ends lost 7 bases at V and 13 bases at J; junction bases unmatched: 16. The CDR3 sequence is 14 residues long.

The chain links TRBV12-3 or TRBV12-4 to TRBJ2-1, with D unresolved. V lost 7 bases and J lost 5, with 6 bases in between. The length of the CDR3 is 11 residues. The CDR3 DNA reads TGTGCCAGCACCCCCGACAATGAGCAGTTCTTC. Amino acids: CASTPDNEQFF.

The chain has TRBV7-2 and TRBJ2-7; D remains unclear. The ends were cut back, 5 bases at V and 2 bases at J, with 7 bases in the middle. CDR3 length equals 12 residues. Germline CDR1 SGHTA, CDR2 FQGNSA. The CDR3 DNA is TGTGCCAGCAGCCGTTATCCCTACGAGCAGTACTTC. Amino acids: CASSRYPYEQYF.

With regard to this clonotype: A read error may explain this, as a much larger clone is one base away. CDR3 DNA: TGTGTCATCCCCGGGCAGTACAATGAGCAGTTCTTC. Translation gives CVIPGQYNEQFF. The chain has TRBV12-3 or TRBV12-4 and TRBJ2-1; D unresolved. CDR3 length: 12 residues.

This clonotype was detected ten times or more. CDR3 sequence: CASSREDTQYF. DNA of the CDR3: TGTGCCAGCTCGCGGGAAGATACGCAGTATTTT. This sequence joins TRBV6-5 and TRBJ2-3; tentative D call: TRBD2 (6 bases). V lost 8 bases, J lost 5 bases, and 8 bases lay in between. Germline V gives CDR1 MNHEY, CDR2 SVGAGI. This CDR3 region has 11 residues.

This chain uses TRBV7-2 with TRBJ2-7; D perhaps matches TRBD2 (5 bases). The CDR3 extends over 13 amino acids. V shed 3 bases and J shed 7 bases, with 13 bases lying between them. CDR1 and CDR2 from the germline V gene are SGHTA and FQGNSA. In DNA form, the CDR3 reads TGTGCCAGCAGCTTTCGGGGTTTCGATGAGCAGTACTTC. Its protein product is CASSFRGFDEQYF.

The chain has TRBV7-9 and TRBJ2-4, with D uncertain. Matching the DNA end better, TRBJ2-7 makes the J call doubtful. The CDR3 has 12 residues. Germline loops: CDR1 SEHNR, CDR2 FQNEAQ (reference sequence). The CDR3 DNA reads TGTGCCAGCGCTAGTTCCCACTACGAGCAGTACTTC. Protein: CASASSHYEQYF.